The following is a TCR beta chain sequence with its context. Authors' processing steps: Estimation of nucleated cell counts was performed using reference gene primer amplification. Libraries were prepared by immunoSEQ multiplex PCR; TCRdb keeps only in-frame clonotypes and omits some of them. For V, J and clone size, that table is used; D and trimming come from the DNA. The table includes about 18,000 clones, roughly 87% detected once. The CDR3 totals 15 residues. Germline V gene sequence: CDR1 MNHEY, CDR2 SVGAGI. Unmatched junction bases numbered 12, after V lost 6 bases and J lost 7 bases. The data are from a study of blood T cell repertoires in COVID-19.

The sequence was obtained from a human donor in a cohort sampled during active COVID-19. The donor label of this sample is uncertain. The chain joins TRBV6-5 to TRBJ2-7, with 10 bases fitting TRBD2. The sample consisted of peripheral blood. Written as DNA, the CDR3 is TGTGCCAGCAGGCCCGTTGGGCTAGCGGGAGTAGAGCAGTACTTC. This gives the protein CASRPVGLAGVEQYF.